These 4 T cell receptor beta chains originate from one sample sequenced in a study of T cells in Graves' hyperthyroidism and ophthalmopathy. It was RNA transcripts that yielded the amplified TCR beta CDR3 regions. RT-PCR in the first round (using the HTBI primer set) targeted the TCR CDR3. Using its own MiXCR run on the multiplex PCR reads, TCRdb lists one record per CDR3 protein. Found here are more than 500,000 distinct CDR3 sequences, around 16% of them singletons; the top ten hold around 3.9%. Sequencing input: blood. The source of these receptors is a woman in her twenties or thirties with Graves' hyperthyroidism.

The chain links TRBV29-1 to TRBJ1-2; 9 bases match TRBD1. Trimming at V came to 3 bases and at J to 4 bases, leaving 12 bases not matched to a gene. This CDR3 is built from 16 residues. Germline V gene lookup returns CDR1 SQVTM and CDR2 ANQGSEA. CDR3 amino acids: CSVDDPQGAEGYGYTF. In nucleotides, the CDR3 is TGCAGCGTTGATGATCCACAGGGGGCCGAGGGCTATGGCTACACCTTC.

A remark on this clonotype: Possible read error: a much larger clone is one base away. The chain joins TRBV7-2 to TRBJ2-7; either TRBD1 or TRBD2 may supply D (7 bases each). Germline loops: CDR1 SGHTA, CDR2 FQGNSA. The CDR3 has 15 amino acids. The CDR3 DNA reads as TGTGCCAGCAGCTTAGGACAGGGAGGGATTACCGAGCAGGACTTC. This sequence encodes CASSLGQGGITEQDF.

This clonotype was recorded at least ten times. The chain carries TRBV27 and TRBJ1-2; D is perhaps TRBD1 (6 bases). The germline V gene has CDR1 MNHEY and CDR2 SMNVEV (reference sequence). The CDR3 contains 15 residues. V was shortened by 6 bases and J by 1 base, with 15 bases between the two germline ends. In DNA form, the CDR3 reads TGTGCCAGCAGCTCCCTTATACAGGGTAACTATGGCTACACCTTC. This codes for CASSSLIQGNYGYTF.

The chain uses TRBV9 and TRBJ2-6, with D perhaps TRBD1 (6 bases). This CDR3 spans 16 amino acids. Germline V lookup: CDR1 SGDLS, CDR2 YYNGEE. The germline V and J ends were trimmed by 3 bases and 3 bases, with 13 bases remaining between them. CDR3 nucleotides: TGTGCCAGCAGCGGCCAGGGGCTTGGTGGGGCCAACGTCCTGACTTTC. It yields the protein CASSGQGLGGANVLTF.